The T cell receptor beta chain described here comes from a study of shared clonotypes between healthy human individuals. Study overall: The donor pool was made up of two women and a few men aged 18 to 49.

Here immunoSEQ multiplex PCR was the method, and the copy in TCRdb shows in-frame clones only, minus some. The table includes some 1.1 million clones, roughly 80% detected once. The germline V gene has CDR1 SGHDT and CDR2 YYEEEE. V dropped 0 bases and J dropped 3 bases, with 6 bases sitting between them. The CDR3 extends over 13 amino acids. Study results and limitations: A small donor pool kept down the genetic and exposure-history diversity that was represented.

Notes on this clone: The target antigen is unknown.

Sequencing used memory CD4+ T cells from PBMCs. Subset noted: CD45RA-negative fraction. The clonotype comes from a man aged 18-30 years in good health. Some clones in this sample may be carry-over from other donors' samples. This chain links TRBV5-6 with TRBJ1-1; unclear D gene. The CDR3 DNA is TGTGCCAGCAGCTTGGGGCAGTACACTGAAGCTTTCTTT. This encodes CASSLGQYTEAFF.